This TCR beta chain emerged from a study of blood T cell repertoires in COVID-19 (dated by TCRdb to 2019 to 2021). Concerning the study at large: Samples from collaborators originated in the United States, Italy and Spain and spanned both the acute and convalescent phases of COVID-19. The prospective study material was composed of cDNA or gDNA derived from T cells, B-cell-depleted T cells, or PBMCs. Deeply sampled blood TCRbeta repertoires from subjects exposed to, actively infected with, or recovered from COVID-19 were included in the dataset. The repertoires were released in a freely available public database meant as a resource for research on the immune response to SARS-CoV-2. The samples were drawn from two sources: the first 160 participants of the ongoing ImmuneRACE study, and approximately 1,300 subjects contributed by 6 global collaborators. The sample metadata nearly always contained a de-identified subject ID, COVID-19 status, age in years and sex. Where HLA class I and class II types were available, the types were taken from metadata supplied by the sample provider, not from assay-based typing. The study at large found these results: The amount of clinical and demographic metadata varied by source and participant and was provided uncurated.

The germline V gene specifies SQVTM as CDR1 and ANQGSEA as CDR2. At the junction V is shortened by 7 bases and J by 2 bases, with 18 bases in between. Including the terminal cysteine and phenylalanine, the CDR3 comprises 14 residues. CDR3 DNA only is kept here, 42 bases in frame from base 1. To note about this clone: Which antigen it targets is not known. Per-base qualities were not stored, and no clone one base away is much larger.

TCRbeta CDR3 regions were amplified from genomic DNA by means of the immunoSEQ Assay, a bias-controlled multiplex PCR. The paper's data handling went like this. The number of nucleated cells in each sample was estimated by amplification of reference gene primers within the assay. To quantify the absolute abundance of each unique TCRbeta CDR3 rearrangement, sequence reads were collapsed and filtered. For each sample, productive Simpson clonality was calculated as the square root of Simpson's diversity index over productive rearrangements. TCRdb took this table from immuneACCESS and kept in-frame rearrangements with V and J called. Such tables lack part of the clones; where checked against another copy, unresolved V genes explain under half of the gap, and the rest is unexplained. V and J calls and clone size are as listed in that table; D and trimming were resolved from the DNA. This sample comprises roughly 150,000 clones, 82% of them detected only once. The ten largest clones take up around 18% of the sample.

Participants in the prospective study were aged 18 to 89 years, lived in some 24 United States geographic areas, and enrolled through a virtual design. Cohort assignment in the prospective study relied on participant-reported clinical history from a screening survey and a study questionnaire. Recovered participants in ImmuneRACE Cohort 3 were defined as having two consecutive negative NP/OP PCR tests, clearance from a healthcare professional, or resolution of symptoms. In the prospective study, mobile phlebotomists collected whole blood, serum and a nasopharyngeal or oropharyngeal swab from each participant. Prospective study participants could optionally give additional blood draws and questionnaires over an approximately 2-month period. Prospective study blood samples were shipped either frozen or at room temperature before DNA extraction.

Sequencing was done on a sample of PBMCs or T cells enriched from blood (not recorded which). The clonotype comes from a man aged 60 to 75 who had recovered from COVID-19. The sequence is built from TRBV29-1 and TRBJ2-7; possibly the D gene is TRBD2, per 6 matching bases. The CDR3: CSAKGTLDTYEQYF. In nucleotides, the sequence is TGCAGCGCTAAGGGGACTCTGGATACCTACGAGCAGTACTTC.